The subject of this entry is one T cell receptor beta chain. Germline CDR1 KGHSH, CDR2 LQKENI. Deletions cut 2 bases from V and 0 bases from J, with 10 bases between. This CDR3 contains 15 residues. The data derive from a study of blood T cell repertoires in COVID-19. Study at large: Samples representing acute and convalescent COVID-19 were sourced from the United States, Italy and Spain.

Methods used by the authors: Reference gene primers were amplified, and this amplification served to estimate nucleated cell counts. Profiled with immunoSEQ multiplex PCR; TCRdb holds only in-frame clones, not every one. The V and J calls and clone size come from that table; D and trimming were worked out from the DNA. Among about 180,000 clones, roughly 80% were seen once, and the ten largest hold around 5.1%. The genes are TRBV18 and TRBJ2-5; D is uncertain. The sample consisted of PBMCs or T cells enriched from blood (not recorded which). This sequence was found in a woman aged 40 to 49 with acute COVID-19. For the CDR3, the DNA is TGTGCCAGCTCACCAGGGTCAGACTACCAAGAGACCCAGTACTTC. As protein: CASSPGSDYQETQYF.